The clone carrying this TCR beta chain was observed a few times. CDR3 length: 14 amino acids. CDR1 and CDR2 from the germline V gene are DFQATT and SNEGSKA (reference sequence). Trimming left V 4 bases short and J 0 bases short, with 10 bases between. These data originate in a study of blood T cell repertoires in COVID-19. About the research overall: COVID-19 samples, acute and convalescent, were from the United States, Italy and Spain.

Sequenced by immunoSEQ multiplex PCR; TCRdb stores in-frame clones only, minus some. There are roughly 190,000 clones in the sample; roughly four fifths occur only once, and roughly an eighth lies in the top ten. The material sequenced was peripheral blood. The chain combines TRBV20-1 with TRBJ1-3, with a tentative D call TRBD1 (6 bases). This clonotype was sampled from a woman aged 50 to 60 with acute or convalescent COVID-19. CDR3 in DNA: TGCAGTGCTAATGACAGGTCCTCTGGAAACACCATATATTTT. Protein sequence: CSANDRSSGNTIYF.